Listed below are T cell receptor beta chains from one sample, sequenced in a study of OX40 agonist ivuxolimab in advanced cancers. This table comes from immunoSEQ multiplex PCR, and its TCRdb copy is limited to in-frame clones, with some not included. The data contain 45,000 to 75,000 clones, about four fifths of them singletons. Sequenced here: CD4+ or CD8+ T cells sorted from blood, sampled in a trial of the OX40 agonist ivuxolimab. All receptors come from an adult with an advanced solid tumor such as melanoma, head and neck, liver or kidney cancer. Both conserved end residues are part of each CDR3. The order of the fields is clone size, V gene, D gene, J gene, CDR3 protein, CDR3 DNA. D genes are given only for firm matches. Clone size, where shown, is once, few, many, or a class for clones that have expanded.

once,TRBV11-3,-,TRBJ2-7,CASSASGRGYEQYF,TGTGCCAGCAGCGCTTCAGGGCGGGGTTACGAGCAGTACTTC
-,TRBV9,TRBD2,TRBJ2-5,CASSPQTSAETQYF,TGTGCCAGCAGCCCTCAGACTAGCGCAGAGACCCAGTACTTC
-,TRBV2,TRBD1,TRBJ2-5,CASSLDRAGETQYF,TGTGCCAGCAGTTTAGACAGGGCTGGGGAGACCCAGTACTTC
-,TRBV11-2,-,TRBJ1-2,CASSSQNDSPIHGYTF,TGTGCCAGCAGCTCACAAAACGACAGCCCCATCCATGGCTACACCTTC
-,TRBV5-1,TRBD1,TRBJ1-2,CASSPGQANGYTF,TGCGCCAGCAGCCCCGGACAGGCGAATGGCTACACCTTC
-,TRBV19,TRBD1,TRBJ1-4,CASSMGTGTANEKLFF,TGTGCCAGTAGTATGGGGACAGGGACGGCTAATGAAAAACTGTTTTTT
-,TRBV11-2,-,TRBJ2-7,CASSLKTGPHEQYF,TGTGCCAGCAGCTTAAAAACAGGGCCTCACGAGCAGTACTTC
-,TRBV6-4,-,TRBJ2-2,CASSDSWGSHTGELFF,TGTGCCAGCAGTGACTCCTGGGGTTCGCACACCGGGGAGCTGTTTTTT
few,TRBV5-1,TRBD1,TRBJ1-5,CASSAGTGEQPQHF,TGCGCCAGCAGCGCCGGGACAGGGGAACAGCCCCAGCATTTT
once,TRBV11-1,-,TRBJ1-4,CASSFGGTGSEKLFF,TGTGCCAGCAGCTTCGGGGGAACTGGGAGTGAAAAACTGTTTTTT
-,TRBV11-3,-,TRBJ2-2,CASSLSSGASNTGELFF,TGTGCCAGCAGCTTATCCTCGGGGGCCTCGAACACCGGGGAGCTGTTTTTT
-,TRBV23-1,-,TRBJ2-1,CASTIEDSSSYNEQFF,TGCGCCAGCACTATCGAGGACTCCAGCTCCTACAATGAGCAGTTCTTC
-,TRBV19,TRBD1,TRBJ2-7,CASGRGRDRVYEQYF,TGTGCCAGCGGACGGGGGCGGGACAGGGTCTACGAGCAGTACTTC
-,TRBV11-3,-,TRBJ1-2,CASRAGASAGYTF,TGTGCCAGCAGAGCGGGGGCATCTGCAGGCTACACCTTC
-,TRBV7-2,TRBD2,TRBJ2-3,CASSLGVLAGATDTQYF,TGTGCCAGCAGCTTAGGAGTGCTAGCGGGAGCCACAGATACGCAGTATTTT
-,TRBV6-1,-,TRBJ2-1,CASSARQSYNNNEQFF,TGTGCCAGCAGTGCCCGACAATCCTACAATAACAATGAGCAGTTCTTC
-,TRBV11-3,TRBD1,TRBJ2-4,CASRPGQGEKNIQYF,TGTGCCAGCAGGCCGGGGCAGGGGGAAAAAAACATTCAGTACTTC
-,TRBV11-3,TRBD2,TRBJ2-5,CASSLRTSGGTETQYF,TGTGCCAGCAGCTTAAGGACTAGCGGGGGGACAGAGACCCAGTACTTC
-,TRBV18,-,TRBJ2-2,CASSPGRTNTGELFF,TGTGCCAGCTCACCAGGCAGGACGAACACCGGGGAGCTGTTTTTT
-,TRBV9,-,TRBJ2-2,CASSVESENTGELFF,TGTGCCAGCAGCGTAGAGAGCGAGAACACCGGGGAGCTGTTTTTT
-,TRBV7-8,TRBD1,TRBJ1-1,CASRKTGGAFF,TGTGCCAGCAGAAAAACAGGGGGAGCTTTCTTT
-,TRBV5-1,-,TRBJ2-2,CASSLGGGELFF,TGCGCCAGCAGCTTGGGGGGCGGGGAGCTGTTTTTT
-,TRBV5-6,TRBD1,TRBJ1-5,CASSLSHGQVYSNQPQHF,TGTGCCAGCAGCTTGAGTCACGGACAGGTCTATAGCAATCAGCCCCAGCATTTT
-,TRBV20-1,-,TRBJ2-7,CSAYGPYEQYF,TGCAGTGCTTACGGACCCTACGAGCAGTACTTC
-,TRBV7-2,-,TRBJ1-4,CASSLGVNEKLFF,TGTGCCAGCAGCTTAGGGGTTAATGAAAAACTGTTTTTT
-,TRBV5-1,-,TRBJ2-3,CASSSLGQDTQYF,TGCGCCAGCAGCTCATTGGGGCAGGATACGCAGTATTTT
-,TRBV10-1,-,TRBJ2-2,CASSGPGGKSGELFF,TGCGCCAGCAGTGGCCCTGGAGGGAAGTCCGGGGAGCTGTTTTTT
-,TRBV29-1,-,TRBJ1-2,CSVYRNLNYGYTF,TGCAGCGTATACAGGAACCTGAACTATGGCTACACCTTC
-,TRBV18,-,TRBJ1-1,CASSPRSQNTEAFF,TGTGCCAGCTCACCTAGAAGTCAGAACACTGAAGCTTTCTTT
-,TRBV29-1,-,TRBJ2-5,CSVGGWFGTQYF,TGCAGCGTGGGTGGGTGGTTCGGGACCCAGTACTTC
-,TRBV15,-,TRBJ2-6,CATSRGGSGANVLTF,TGTGCCACCAGCAGAGGCGGCTCTGGGGCCAACGTCCTGACTTTC
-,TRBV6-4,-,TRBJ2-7,CASSDHPSWEQYF,TGTGCCAGCAGTGACCACCCATCGTGGGAGCAGTACTTC
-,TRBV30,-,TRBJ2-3,CAWSPGRSYTDTQYF,TGTGCCTGGAGTCCCGGGCGCTCCTACACAGATACGCAGTATTTT
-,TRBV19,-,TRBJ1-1,CASSIGRQRKAFF,TGTGCCAGTAGTATAGGTCGACAGAGGAAAGCTTTCTTT
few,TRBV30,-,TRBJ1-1,CAWIRASTEAFF,TGTGCCTGGATCAGGGCAAGCACTGAAGCTTTCTTT
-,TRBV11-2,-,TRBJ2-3,CASSLTRDGDTQYF,TGTGCCAGCAGCTTAACCAGGGACGGGGATACGCAGTATTTT
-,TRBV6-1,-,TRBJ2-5,CASRVLGGGETQYF,TGTGCCAGCAGGGTTCTAGGAGGGGGGGAGACCCAGTACTTC
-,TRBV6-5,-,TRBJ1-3,CASSLPDSGNTIYF,TGTGCCAGCAGTCTCCCGGACTCTGGAAACACCATATATTTT
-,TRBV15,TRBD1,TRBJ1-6,CATSRDGQGDSPLHF,TGTGCCACCAGCAGAGATGGGCAGGGGGATTCACCCCTCCACTTT
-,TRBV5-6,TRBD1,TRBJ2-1,CASSFTGDEQFF,TGTGCCAGCAGCTTTACAGGGGATGAGCAGTTCTTC
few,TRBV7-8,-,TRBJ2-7,CASSLVGDAYEQYF,TGTGCCAGCAGCTTAGTAGGGGACGCCTACGAGCAGTACTTC
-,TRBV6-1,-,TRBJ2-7,CASTPAGGTDEQYF,TGTGCCAGCACCCCAGCCGGGGGTACAGACGAGCAGTACTTC
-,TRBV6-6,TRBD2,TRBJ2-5,CASSFPGLAGETQYF,TGTGCCAGCAGTTTCCCGGGACTAGCGGGGGAGACCCAGTACTTC
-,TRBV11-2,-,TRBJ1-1,CASSLGQLEAFF,TGTGCCAGCAGCTTAGGACAGCTAGAAGCTTTCTTT
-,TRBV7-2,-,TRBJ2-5,CASSYRAGETQYF,TGTGCCAGCAGCTACCGGGCTGGGGAGACCCAGTACTTC
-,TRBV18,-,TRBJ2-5,CASSQNSGETQYF,TGTGCCAGCTCACAAAACTCGGGAGAGACCCAGTACTTC